This T cell receptor (beta chain) was recorded in a study of early T cells in non-severe SARS-CoV-2 infection. As for the study in general: Chains were unpaired, as sequencing was done on bulk RNA from unsorted whole blood. Study-level points and caveats: VDJdb matching skewed toward anti-spike CD8 responses, missing private and CD4 specificities.

The germline V gene has CDR1 MDHEN and CDR2 SYDVKM. The length of the CDR3 is 13 residues. V shed 5 bases and J shed 5 bases, with 11 bases lying between them. The protocol attached unique molecular identifiers to individual cDNA molecules. TCRdb used MiXCR to reprocess the 5' RACE reads, holding one entry per CDR3 protein. The profile covers 25,000 to 30,000 distinct CDR3 sequences, with about 4.5% appearing a single time and 5.5% to 7% taken by the ten largest. A note on this clonotype: Its specificity is unknown.

The source of this sequence is an adult who was a healthcare worker with PCR-confirmed SARS-CoV-2 infection or an uninfected control (not recorded which). The J gene is TRBJ2-3, the V gene TRBV28, with a possible D match to TRBD2 (5 bases). The sequenced material came from whole blood. CDR3: CASSNSGIDTQYF. The CDR3 DNA reads as TGTGCCAGCAGTAATTCCGGGATAGATACGCAGTATTTT.